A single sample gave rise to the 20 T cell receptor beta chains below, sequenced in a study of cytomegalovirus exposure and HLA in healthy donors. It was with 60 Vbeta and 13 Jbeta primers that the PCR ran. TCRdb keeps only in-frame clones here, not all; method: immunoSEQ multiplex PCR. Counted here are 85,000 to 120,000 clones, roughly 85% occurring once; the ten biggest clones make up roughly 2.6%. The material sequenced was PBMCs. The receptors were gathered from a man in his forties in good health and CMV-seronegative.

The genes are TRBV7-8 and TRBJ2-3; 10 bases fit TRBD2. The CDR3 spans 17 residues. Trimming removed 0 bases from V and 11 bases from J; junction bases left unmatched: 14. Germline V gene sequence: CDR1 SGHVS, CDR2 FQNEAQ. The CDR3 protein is CASSLARAGGGGFRQYF. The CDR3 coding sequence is TGTGCCAGCAGCTTAGCTCGAGCGGGGGGGGGTGGTTTTCGGCAGTATTTT.

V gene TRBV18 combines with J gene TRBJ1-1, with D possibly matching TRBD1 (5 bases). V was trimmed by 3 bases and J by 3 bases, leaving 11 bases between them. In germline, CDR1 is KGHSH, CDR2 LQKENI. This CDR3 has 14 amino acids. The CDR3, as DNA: TGTGCCAGCTCACCTACACGGGGGGACACTGAAGCTTTCTTT. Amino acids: CASSPTRGDTEAFF.

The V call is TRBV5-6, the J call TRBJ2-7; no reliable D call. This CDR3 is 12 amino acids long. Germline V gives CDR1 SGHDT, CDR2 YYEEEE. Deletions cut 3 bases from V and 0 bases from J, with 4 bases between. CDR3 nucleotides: TGTGCCAGCAGCTCCCTCTCCTACGAGCAGTACTTC. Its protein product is CASSSLSYEQYF.

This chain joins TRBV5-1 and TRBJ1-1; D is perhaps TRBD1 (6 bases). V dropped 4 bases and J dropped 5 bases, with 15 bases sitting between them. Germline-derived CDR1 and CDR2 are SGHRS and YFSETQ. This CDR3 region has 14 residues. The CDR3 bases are TGCGCCAGCAGCATAACAGGGACTACGACTGAAGCTTTCTTT. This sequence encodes CASSITGTTTEAFF. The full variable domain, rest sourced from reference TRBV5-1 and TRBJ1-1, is KAGVTQTPRYLIKTRGQQVTLSCSPISGHRSVSWYQQTPGQGLQFLFEYFSETQRNKGNFPGRFSGRQFSNSRSEMNVSTLELGDSALYLCASSITGTTTEAFFGQGTRLTVV.

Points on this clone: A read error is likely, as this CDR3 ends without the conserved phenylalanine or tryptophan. The DNA of the CDR3 is TGTGCCAGCAGCTCCACAGGGGGTGTATGGTATGGCTACACCCTC. Amino acids: CASSSTGGVWYGYTL. The rearrangement joins TRBV7-9 to TRBJ1-2; 8 positions agree with TRBD1. After removal of 4 bases from V and 5 bases from J, the junction contained 9 bases not matched to a gene. Looked up from germline, CDR1 is SEHNR and CDR2 is FQNEAQ (reference sequence). The CDR3 loop spans 15 amino acids.

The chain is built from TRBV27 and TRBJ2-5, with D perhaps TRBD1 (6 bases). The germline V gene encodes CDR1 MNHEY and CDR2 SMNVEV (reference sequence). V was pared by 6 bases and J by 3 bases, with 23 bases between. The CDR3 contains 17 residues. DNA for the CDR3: TGTGCCAGCAGCCGGCGTTCTCTGGGGGCGGTGGAAGAGACCCAGTACTTC. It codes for CASSRRSLGAVEETQYF.

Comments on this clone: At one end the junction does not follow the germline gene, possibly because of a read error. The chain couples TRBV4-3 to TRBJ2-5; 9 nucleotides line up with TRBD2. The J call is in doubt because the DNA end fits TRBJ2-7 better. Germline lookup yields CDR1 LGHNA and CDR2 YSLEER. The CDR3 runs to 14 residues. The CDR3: CASSPGLASFEQYF. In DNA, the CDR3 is TGCGCCAGCAGCCCGGGACTAGCTTCCTTCGAGCAGTACTTC.

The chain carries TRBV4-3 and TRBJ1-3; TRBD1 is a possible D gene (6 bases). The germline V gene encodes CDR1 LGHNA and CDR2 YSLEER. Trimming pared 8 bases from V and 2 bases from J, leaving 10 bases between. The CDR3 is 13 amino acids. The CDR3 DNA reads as TGCGCCAGCGGACAGTTAGCTGGAAACACCATATATTTT. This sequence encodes CASGQLAGNTIYF.

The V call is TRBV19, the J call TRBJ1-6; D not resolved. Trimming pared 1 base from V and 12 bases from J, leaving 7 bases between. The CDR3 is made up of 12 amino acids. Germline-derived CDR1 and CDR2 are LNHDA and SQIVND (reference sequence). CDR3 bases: TGTGCCAGTAGTATAGGTTCGGGACCCCTCCACTTT. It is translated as CASSIGSGPLHF.

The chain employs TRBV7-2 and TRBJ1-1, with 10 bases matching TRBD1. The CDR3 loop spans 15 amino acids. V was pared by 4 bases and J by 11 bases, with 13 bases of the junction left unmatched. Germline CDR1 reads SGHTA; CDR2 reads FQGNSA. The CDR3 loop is CASSSQGGQGVFAFF. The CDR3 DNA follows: TGTGCCAGCAGCTCCCAGGGAGGACAGGGGGTTTTCGCTTTCTTT.

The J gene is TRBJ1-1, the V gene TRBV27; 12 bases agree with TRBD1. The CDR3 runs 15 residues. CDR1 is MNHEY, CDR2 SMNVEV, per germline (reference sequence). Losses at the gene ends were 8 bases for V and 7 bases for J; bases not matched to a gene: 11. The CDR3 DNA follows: TGTGCCAGCCTCGTCCCGGGACAGGGGGCGGGTGAAGCTTTCTTT. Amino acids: CASLVPGQGAGEAFF.

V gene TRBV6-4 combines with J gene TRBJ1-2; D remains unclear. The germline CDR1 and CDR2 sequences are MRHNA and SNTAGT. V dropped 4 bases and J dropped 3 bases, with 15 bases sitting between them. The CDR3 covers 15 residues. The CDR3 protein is CASSVFAGADYGYTF. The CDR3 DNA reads TGTGCCAGCAGTGTTTTCGCAGGTGCAGACTATGGCTACACCTTC.

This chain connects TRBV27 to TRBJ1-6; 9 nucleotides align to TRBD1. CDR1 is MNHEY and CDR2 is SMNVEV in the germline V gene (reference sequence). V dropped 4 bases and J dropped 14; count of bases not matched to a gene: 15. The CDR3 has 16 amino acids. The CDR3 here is CASSWAGQGPVSALHF. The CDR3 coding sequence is TGTGCCAGCAGTTGGGCGGGACAGGGTCCCGTTTCGGCCCTCCACTTT.

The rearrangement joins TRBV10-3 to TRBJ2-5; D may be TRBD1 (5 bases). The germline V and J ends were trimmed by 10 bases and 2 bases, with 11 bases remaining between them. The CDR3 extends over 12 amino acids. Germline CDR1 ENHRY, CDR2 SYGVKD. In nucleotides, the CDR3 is TGTGCCACCCTGACAGAGCAAGAGACCCAGTACTTC. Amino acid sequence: CATLTEQETQYF.

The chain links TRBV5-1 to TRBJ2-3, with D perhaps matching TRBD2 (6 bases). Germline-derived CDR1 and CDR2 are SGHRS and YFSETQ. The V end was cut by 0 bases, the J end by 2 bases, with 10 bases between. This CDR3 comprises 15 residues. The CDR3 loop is CASSLVAGTTDTQYF. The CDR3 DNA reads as TGCGCCAGCAGCTTGGTTGCGGGGACCACAGATACGCAGTATTTT.

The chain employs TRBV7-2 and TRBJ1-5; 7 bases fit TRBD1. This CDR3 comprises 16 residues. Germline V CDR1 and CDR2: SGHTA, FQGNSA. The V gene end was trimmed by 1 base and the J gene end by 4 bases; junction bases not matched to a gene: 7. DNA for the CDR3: TGTGCCAGCAGCTTAGATCGGCAGGGGGGTAATCAGCCCCAGCATTTT. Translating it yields CASSLDRQGGNQPQHF.

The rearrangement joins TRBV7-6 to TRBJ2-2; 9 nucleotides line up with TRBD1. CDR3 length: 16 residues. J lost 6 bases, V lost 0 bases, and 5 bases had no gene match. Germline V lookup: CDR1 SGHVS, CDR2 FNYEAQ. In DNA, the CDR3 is TGTGCCAGCAGCTTAGCTCCACAGGGGGCGTCCGGGGAGCTGTTTTTT. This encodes CASSLAPQGASGELFF.

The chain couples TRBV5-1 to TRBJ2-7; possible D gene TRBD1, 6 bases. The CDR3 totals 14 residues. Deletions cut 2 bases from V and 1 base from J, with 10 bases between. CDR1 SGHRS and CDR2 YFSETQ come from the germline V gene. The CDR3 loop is CASSLSDSSYEQYF. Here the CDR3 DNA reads TGCGCCAGCAGCTTATCGGACAGTTCCTACGAGCAGTACTTC.

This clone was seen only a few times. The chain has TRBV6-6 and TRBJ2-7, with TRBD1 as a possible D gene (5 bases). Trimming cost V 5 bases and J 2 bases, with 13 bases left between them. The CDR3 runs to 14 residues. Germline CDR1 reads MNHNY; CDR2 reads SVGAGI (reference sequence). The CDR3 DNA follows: TGTGCCAGCAGTCCATCCGACAGACCCTACGAGCAGTACTTC. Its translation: CASSPSDRPYEQYF.

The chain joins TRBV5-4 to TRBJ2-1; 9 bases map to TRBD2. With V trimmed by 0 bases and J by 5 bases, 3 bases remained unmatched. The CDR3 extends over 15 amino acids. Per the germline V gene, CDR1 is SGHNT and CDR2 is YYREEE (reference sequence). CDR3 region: CASSLGGGAHNEQFF. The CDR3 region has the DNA TGTGCCAGCAGCTTGGGCGGGGGGGCCCACAATGAGCAGTTCTTC. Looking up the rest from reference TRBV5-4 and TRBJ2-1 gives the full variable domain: ETGVTQSPTHLIKTRGQQVTLRCSSQSGHNTVSWYQQALGQGPQFIFQYYREEENGRGNFPPRFSGLQFPNYSSELNVNALELDDSALYLCASSLGGGAHNEQFFGPGTRLTVL.